Shown below are 23 T cell receptor beta chains from a single sample sequenced in a study of T cell repertoires in cytomegalovirus infection. Antigens of these TCRs are unknown. TCRdb re-analysed the reads in MiXCR, keeping a single row per CDR3 protein. The sample consists of fewer than 1,000,000 distinct CDR3 sequences, about a third of them appearing once. The sequencing used cultured CD8+ T cells from PBMCs, collected from culture after CMV antigen stimulation. The receptors here all came from a human donor in good health (CMV status not recorded). Some clones in this sample may be carry-over from other donors' samples.

This clonotype was detected only a few times. CDR3 nucleotide sequence: TGTGCCAGCAGCTATCACGGTGCAGGGGACCTCTATGGCTACACCTTC. Its translation: CASSYHGAGDLYGYTF. The chain links TRBV6-6 to TRBJ1-2, with a tentative D call TRBD1 (6 bases). V was shortened by 6 bases and J by 4 bases, with 21 bases between the two germline ends. The CDR3 runs to 16 residues. Germline CDR1 and CDR2: MNHNY and SVGAGI (reference sequence).

The CDR3 bases are TGTGCCACCAGTGATAGCCATGAGCAGTTCTTC. This encodes CATSDSHEQFF. The genes are TRBV24-1 and TRBJ2-1; no reliable D call. Trimming removed 3 bases at V and 8 bases at J, with 4 bases between. This CDR3 is built from 11 residues. Germline loops: CDR1 KGHDR, CDR2 SFDVKD.

At least ten counts were recorded for this clonotype. The rearrangement joins TRBV7-8 to TRBJ2-5; TRBD1 or TRBD2 may be the D gene (5 bases each). Germline CDR1 SGHVS, CDR2 FQNEAQ. The CDR3 covers 15 residues. Trimming shortened V by 8 bases and J by 0 bases, and 16 bases separated the two germline ends. The CDR3 here is CASCEGTAYQETQYF. In nucleotides, the CDR3 is TGTGCCAGCTGCGAGGGGACGGCGTACCAAGAGACCCAGTACTTC.

The J gene is TRBJ2-5, the V gene TRBV5-4, with D tentatively TRBD1 (6 bases). Germline assignment: CDR1 SGHNT and CDR2 YYREEE (reference sequence). The CDR3 contains 16 residues. V was shortened by 4 bases and J by 5 bases, with 21 bases between the two germline ends. DNA of the CDR3: TGTGCCAGCAGCCCGGTCTCAGTACAGGGCGGGGAGACCCAGTACTTC. It encodes CASSPVSVQGGETQYF. Looking up the rest from reference TRBV5-4 and TRBJ2-5 gives the full variable domain: ETGVTQSPTHLIKTRGQQVTLRCSSQSGHNTVSWYQQALGQGPQFIFQYYREEENGRGNFPPRFSGLQFPNYSSELNVNALELDDSALYLCASSPVSVQGGETQYFGPGTRLLVL.

In this sample, this clonotype turned up many times. The V and J genes are TRBV12-3 or TRBV12-4 and TRBJ1-6; D is possibly TRBD1 (5 bases). The CDR3 loop spans 15 amino acids. Deletions cut 5 bases from V and 9 bases from J, with 17 bases between. CDR3 sequence: CASSPSVGRASPLHF. DNA for the CDR3: TGTGCCAGCAGTCCTTCAGTTGGCAGGGCTTCACCCCTCCACTTT.

The chain employs TRBV28 and TRBJ2-7; 7 bases map to TRBD2. This CDR3 region has 14 residues. Germline V lookup: CDR1 MDHEN, CDR2 SYDVKM. After removal of 5 bases from V and 4 bases from J, the junction contained 8 bases not matched to a gene. In DNA form, the CDR3 reads TGTGCCAGCAGTCCCATGGGCGGGGGTTACGAGCAGTACGTC. It specifies CASSPMGGGYEQYV.

This clonotype was observed a handful of times. The rearrangement links TRBV19 to TRBJ2-7, with 7 bases matching TRBD2. The germline CDR1 and CDR2 sequences are LNHDA and SQIVND (reference sequence). The V segment lost 1 base and the J segment 4 bases; nucleotides outside the gene matches: 7. This CDR3 is 15 amino acids long. The chain's CDR3 is CASSIGLAPLYEQYV. The CDR3 DNA follows: TGTGCCAGTAGTATAGGACTAGCACCCCTTTACGAGCAGTACGTC.

The chain recombines TRBV9 with TRBJ2-5, with 8 bases identical to TRBD1. The CDR3 is 19 amino acids. Germline lookup yields CDR1 SGDLS and CDR2 YYNGEE. V was clipped by 4 bases and J by 3 bases; unmatched bases: 20. The CDR3 reads CASSSPGQEGFVREETQYF. The CDR3 DNA reads as TGTGCCAGCAGCTCTCCGGGACAGGAGGGTTTCGTTCGGGAAGAGACCCAGTACTTC. Complete variable domain (other parts from reference TRBV9 and TRBJ2-5): DSGVTQTPKHLITATGQRVTLRCSPRSGDLSVYWYQQSLDQGLQFLIQYYNGEERAKGNILERFSAQQFPDLHSELNLSSLELGDSALYFCASSSPGQEGFVREETQYFGPGTRLLVL.

The V and J genes are TRBV15 and TRBJ2-1; TRBD2 aligns across 13 bases. This CDR3 comprises 15 residues. The trim removed 5 bases at V and 8 bases at J, leaving 6 bases unmatched. CDR1 and CDR2 from the germline V gene are LNHNV and YYDKDF (reference sequence). CDR3 DNA: TGTGCCACCAGCGAAGGGACTAGCGGGGTATATGAGCAGTTCTTC. Protein: CATSEGTSGVYEQFF.

This clonotype was seen a handful of times. The chain is built from TRBV18 and TRBJ2-5; D unresolved. V lost 2 bases to trimming and J lost 7 bases, with 17 bases between them. CDR1 is KGHSH and CDR2 is LQKENI in the germline V gene. This CDR3 is built from 15 residues. CDR3 nucleotide sequence: TGTGCCAGCTCACCAGAACGACTCGGTACTCTGACCCAGTACTTC. It encodes CASSPERLGTLTQYF.

V is TRBV7-3 and J is TRBJ2-1; TRBD1 is a possible D gene (6 bases). Trimming cost V 5 bases and J 2 bases, with 16 bases left between them. Germline loops: CDR1 SGHTA, CDR2 FQGTGA. This CDR3 contains 16 residues. The CDR3 DNA reads TGTGCCAGCAGCCTGGGGGCAGGGTTGACCTACAATGAGCAGTTCTTC. It is translated as CASSLGAGLTYNEQFF.

This chain links TRBV15 with TRBJ2-3, with TRBD2 as a possible D gene (6 bases). Germline CDR1 is LNHNV and CDR2 is YYDKDF (reference sequence). V lost 5 bases, J lost 1 base, and 16 bases lay in between. This CDR3 has 16 residues. CDR3 region: CATSFRRDLGTDTQYF. The DNA of the CDR3 is TGTGCCACCAGCTTCAGACGGGACTTAGGCACAGATACGCAGTATTTT.

This clonotype was seen at least ten times. This sequence joins TRBV7-8 and TRBJ1-6, with D possibly matching TRBD1 (5 bases). Trimming pared 3 bases from V and 10 bases from J, leaving 19 bases between. The germline V gene has CDR1 SGHVS and CDR2 FQNEAQ. This CDR3 contains 16 residues. The CDR3 sequence: CASSFSPPGYRSPLHF. The CDR3 region has the DNA TGTGCCAGCAGCTTTTCTCCCCCAGGGTATAGGTCACCCCTCCACTTT.

The chain combines TRBV6-8 with TRBJ2-1; TRBD2 matches 14 bases. This CDR3 spans 16 amino acids. V was pared by 5 bases and J by 5 bases, with 5 bases of the junction left unmatched. Germline V gene lookup returns CDR1 MNHGY and CDR2 SAAAGT. The DNA of the CDR3 is TGTGCCAGCAGTAAAACGGGACTAGCGGGGGACAATGAGCAGTTCTTC. This sequence encodes CASSKTGLAGDNEQFF.

This clonotype was found a few times. This chain links TRBV13 with TRBJ1-1, with 9 nucleotides matching TRBD1. The CDR3 length is 18 residues. Germline V gives CDR1 PRHDT, CDR2 FYEKMQ (reference sequence). The J segment lost 3 bases and the V segment lost 0 bases, leaving 11 bases of the junction unmatched. CDR3 sequence (DNA): TGTGCCAGCAGCTTAGGGACCGAACAGGGGGCCCGGGACACTGAAGCTTTCTTT. Translating it yields CASSLGTEQGARDTEAFF.

This clonotype was seen only a few times. The V call is TRBV7-9, the J call TRBJ2-3; D might be TRBD1 (5 bases). Trimming cost V 5 bases and J 0 bases, with 12 bases left between them. In germline, CDR1 is SEHNR, CDR2 FQNEAQ (reference sequence). This CDR3 has 15 residues. The CDR3 loop reads CASSRLGRSTDTQYF. In nucleotides, the CDR3 is TGTGCCAGCAGCCGACTGGGGCGTAGCACAGATACGCAGTATTTT.

The V call is TRBV28, the J call TRBJ1-2; 7 nucleotides align to TRBD1. With 6 bases clipped from V and 2 bases from J, the junction kept 9 bases outside the gene matches. Looked up from germline, CDR1 is MDHEN and CDR2 is SYDVKM. The CDR3 is 15 amino acids. This chain's CDR3 is CASSERGGANYGYTF. CDR3 DNA sequence: TGTGCCAGCAGCGAAAGAGGGGGCGCGAACTATGGCTACACCTTC.

This clonotype was detected a few times. The V call is TRBV7-2, the J call TRBJ2-1, with D unresolved. The CDR3 contains 14 residues. V was cut by 2 bases and J by 3 bases, with 8 bases left in between. Germline V gene lookup returns CDR1 SGHTA and CDR2 FQGNSA. The CDR3: CASSLLDRYNEQFF. The CDR3 bases are TGTGCCAGCAGCTTATTGGACCGCTACAATGAGCAGTTCTTC.

J is TRBJ1-2 and V is TRBV5-4, with a tentative D call TRBD1 (5 bases). V gave up 4 bases and J gave up 0 bases, with 19 bases separating them. The CDR3 sequence is 17 residues long. Germline CDR1 SGHNT, CDR2 YYREEE (reference sequence). CDR3 bases: TGTGCCAGCAGCCCCCGGGGGGGTAGGCTTCCTAACTATGGCTACACCTTC. Encoded protein: CASSPRGGRLPNYGYTF. Full variable domain (rest looked up from reference TRBV5-4 and TRBJ1-2): ETGVTQSPTHLIKTRGQQVTLRCSSQSGHNTVSWYQQALGQGPQFIFQYYREEENGRGNFPPRFSGLQFPNYSSELNVNALELDDSALYLCASSPRGGRLPNYGYTFGSGTRLTVV.

This clonotype was seen a handful of times. This chain connects TRBV14 to TRBJ2-1; D not certain. Germline-derived CDR1 and CDR2 are SGHDN and FVKESK. Trimming cost V 3 bases and J 8 bases, with 8 bases left between them. CDR3 length equals 12 residues. The CDR3 protein is CASSHLWDEQFF. The CDR3 nucleotides are TGTGCCAGCAGCCACCTCTGGGATGAGCAGTTCTTC.

The CDR3 sequence is CASSFYPGNDLTRETQYF. The CDR3 region has the DNA TGTGCCAGCAGTTTCTACCCAGGGAATGACCTCACTCGGGAGACCCAGTACTTC. The chain uses TRBV12-3 or TRBV12-4 and TRBJ2-5; D possibly corresponds to TRBD1 (5 bases). The V end lost 3 bases, the J end lost 5 bases, and 25 bases lay between the germline ends. This CDR3 region has 18 residues.

This clonotype was counted between two and nine times. The chain carries TRBV12-3 or TRBV12-4 and TRBJ1-2; weak D call: TRBD1 (6 bases). Trimming pared 3 bases from V and 8 bases from J, leaving 13 bases between. This CDR3 contains 13 residues. The CDR3 sequence: CASSFMGAEGYTF. Here the CDR3 DNA reads TGTGCCAGCAGTTTTATGGGGGCGGAAGGCTACACCTTC.

J is TRBJ2-7 and V is TRBV29-1, with a tentative D call TRBD2 (8 bases). V lost 0 bases to trimming and J lost 4 bases, with 16 bases between them. The CDR3 sequence is 15 residues long. CDR1 SQVTM and CDR2 ANQGSEA come from the germline V gene. The DNA for the CDR3 is TGCAGCGTTGAAGATCGGGAGGGGGCGTCGTACGAGCAGTACTTC. Translated, it gives CSVEDREGASYEQYF.